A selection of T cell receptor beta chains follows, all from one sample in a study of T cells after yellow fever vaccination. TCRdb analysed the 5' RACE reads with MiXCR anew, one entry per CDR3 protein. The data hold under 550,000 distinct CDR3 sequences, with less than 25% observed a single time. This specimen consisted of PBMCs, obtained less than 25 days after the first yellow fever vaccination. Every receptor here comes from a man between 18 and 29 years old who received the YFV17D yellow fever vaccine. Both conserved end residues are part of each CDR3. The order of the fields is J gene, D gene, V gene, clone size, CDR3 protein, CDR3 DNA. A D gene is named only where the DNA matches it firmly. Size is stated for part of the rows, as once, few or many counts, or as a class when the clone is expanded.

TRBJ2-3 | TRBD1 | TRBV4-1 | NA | CASSHPRDRVPRHTTDTQYF | TGCGCCAGCAGCCACCCCCGGGACAGGGTACCAAGACACACCACAGATACGCAGTATTTT
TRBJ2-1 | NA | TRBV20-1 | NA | CSARALYNEQFF | TGCAGTGCTAGAGCTCTCTACAATGAGCAGTTCTTC
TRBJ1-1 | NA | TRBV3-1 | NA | CASSQKATSVTEAFF | TGTGCCAGCAGCCAAAAGGCCACCAGTGTCACTGAAGCTTTCTTT
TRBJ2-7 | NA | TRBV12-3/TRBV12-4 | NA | CASSLRGTASYEQYF | TGTGCCAGCAGTCTAAGGGGGACGGCGTCCTACGAGCAGTACTTC
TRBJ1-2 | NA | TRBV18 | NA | CASSRPEQDGYTF | TGTGCCAGCTCACGGCCGGAACAGGATGGCTACACCTTC
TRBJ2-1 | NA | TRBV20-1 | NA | CSARLPGVTRDYNEQFF | TGCAGTGCTAGACTCCCGGGGGTTACACGCGATTACAATGAGCAGTTCTTC
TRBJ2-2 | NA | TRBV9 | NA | CASSAWTENTGELFF | TGTGCCAGCAGCGCGTGGACTGAGAACACCGGGGAGCTGTTTTTT
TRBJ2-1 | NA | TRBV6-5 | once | CASSLRRSSRTYNEQFF | TGTGCCAGCAGTTTAAGACGTTCTAGCCGGACTTACAATGAGCAGTTCTTC
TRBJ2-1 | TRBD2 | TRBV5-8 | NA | CASSLAGGGDEQFF | TGTGCCAGCAGCTTGGCCGGGGGGGGGGATGAGCAGTTCTTC
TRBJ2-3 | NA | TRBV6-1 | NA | CASSEGSGAWGPDTQYF | TGTGCCAGCAGTGAGGGTTCAGGAGCATGGGGGCCAGATACGCAGTATTTT
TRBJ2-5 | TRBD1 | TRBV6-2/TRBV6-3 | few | CASSRDRGPAETQYF | TGTGCCAGCAGTCGGGACAGGGGGCCAGCAGAGACCCAGTACTTC
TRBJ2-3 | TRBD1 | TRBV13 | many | CASRAQTGSTDTQYF | TGTGCCAGCAGGGCCCAGACAGGGAGCACAGATACGCAGTATTTT
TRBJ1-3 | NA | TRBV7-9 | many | CASSLHGNTIYF | TGTGCCAGCAGCTTACACGGAAACACCATATATTTT
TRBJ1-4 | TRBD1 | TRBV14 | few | CASSRWDRGNEKLFF | TGTGCCAGCAGCCGCTGGGACAGGGGTAATGAAAAACTGTTTTTT
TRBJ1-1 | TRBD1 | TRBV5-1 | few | CASSVDRVFDTEAFF | TGCGCCAGCAGCGTGGACAGGGTATTCGACACTGAAGCTTTCTTT
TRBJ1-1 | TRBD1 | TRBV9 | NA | CASSVIPGQDMNTEAFF | TGTGCCAGCAGCGTTATTCCCGGACAGGACATGAACACTGAAGCTTTCTTT
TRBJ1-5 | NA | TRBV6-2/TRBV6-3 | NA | CASTTRDSNQPQHF | TGTGCCAGCACCACCCGAGATAGCAATCAGCCCCAGCATTTT
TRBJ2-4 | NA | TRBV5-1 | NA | CASSLGRGTHLQNIQYF | TGCGCCAGCAGCTTGGGAAGGGGCACCCACCTACAAAACATTCAGTACTTC
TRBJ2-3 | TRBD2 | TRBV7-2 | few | CASSLAAGGPADTQYF | TGTGCCAGCAGCTTAGCTGCGGGGGGGCCCGCAGATACGCAGTATTTT
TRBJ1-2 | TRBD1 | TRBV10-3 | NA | CAISAVTGVYGYTF | TGTGCCATCAGTGCGGTGACAGGGGTCTATGGCTACACCTTC
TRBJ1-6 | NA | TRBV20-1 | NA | CSPRAYNSPLHF | TGCAGTCCCCGGGCCTATAATTCACCCCTCCACTTT
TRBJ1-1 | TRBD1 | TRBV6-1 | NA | CASSPQRQGRTEAFF | TGTGCCAGCAGTCCACAAAGACAGGGGCGCACTGAAGCTTTCTTT
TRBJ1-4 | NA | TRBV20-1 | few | CSARGRISAQEKLFF | TGCAGTGCCCGAGGGCGGATATCAGCCCAAGAAAAACTGTTTTTT
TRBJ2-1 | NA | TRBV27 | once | CASGRWNEQFF | TGTGCCAGCGGAAGGTGGAATGAGCAGTTCTTC
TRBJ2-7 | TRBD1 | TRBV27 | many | CASSYGDRGYEQYF | TGTGCCAGCAGCTACGGGGACAGGGGATACGAGCAGTACTTC
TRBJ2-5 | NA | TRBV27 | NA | CASSYSWEETQYF | TGTGCCAGCAGTTACTCTTGGGAAGAGACCCAGTACTTC
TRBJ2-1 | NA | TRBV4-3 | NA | CASSQAPWGAGEINEQFF | TGCGCCAGCAGCCAGGCTCCCTGGGGGGCGGGGGAAATCAATGAGCAGTTCTTC
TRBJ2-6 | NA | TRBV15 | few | CATRSSGANVLTF | TGTGCCACCCGGAGCTCTGGGGCCAACGTCCTGACTTTC
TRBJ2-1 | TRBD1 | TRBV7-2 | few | CASSLGGTVNEQFF | TGTGCCAGCAGCTTAGGTGGGACAGTCAATGAGCAGTTCTTC
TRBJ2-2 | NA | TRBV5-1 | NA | CASSFVSGRTGELFF | TGCGCCAGCAGCTTTGTATCGGGGCGCACCGGGGAGCTGTTTTTT
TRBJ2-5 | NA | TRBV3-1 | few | CASSGTTRGETQYF | TGTGCCAGCAGCGGTACAACCAGGGGAGAGACCCAGTACTTC
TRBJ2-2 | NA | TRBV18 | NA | CASSPTPTKNTGELFF | TGTGCCAGCTCACCCACCCCGACAAAGAACACCGGGGAGCTGTTTTTT
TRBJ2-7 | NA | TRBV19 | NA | CASSITPPESPYEQYF | TGTGCCAGTAGTATCACTCCCCCTGAGAGCCCCTACGAGCAGTACTTC
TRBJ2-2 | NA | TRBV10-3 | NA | CATNGGTANTGELFF | TGTGCCACCAACGGCGGGACAGCGAACACCGGGGAGCTGTTTTTT
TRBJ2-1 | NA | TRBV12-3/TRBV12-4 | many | CASSVTGSSYNEQFF | TGTGCCAGCAGTGTAACAGGGAGCTCCTACAATGAGCAGTTCTTC
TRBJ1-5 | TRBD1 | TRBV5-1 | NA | CASRETTGVENQPQHF | TGCGCCAGCAGGGAAACTACAGGGGTTGAAAATCAGCCCCAGCATTTT
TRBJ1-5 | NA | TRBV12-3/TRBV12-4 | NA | CASSDGPLSNQPQHF | TGTGCCAGCAGTGACGGACCCCTCAGCAATCAGCCCCAGCATTTT
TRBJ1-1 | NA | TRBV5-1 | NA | CASSLDAGIAEAFF | TGCGCCAGCAGCTTGGATGCAGGTATAGCTGAAGCTTTCTTT
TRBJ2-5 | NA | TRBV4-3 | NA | CASSQDPWIAETQYF | TGCGCCAGCAGCCAAGATCCCTGGATTGCCGAGACCCAGTACTTC
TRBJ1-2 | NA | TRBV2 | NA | CASSEELPGSPYGYTF | TGTGCCAGCAGTGAAGAGCTTCCAGGATCACCCTATGGCTACACCTTC
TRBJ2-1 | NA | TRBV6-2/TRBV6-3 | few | CASSYGATDSYNEQFF | TGTGCCAGCAGTTACGGGGCGACCGACTCCTACAATGAGCAGTTCTTC
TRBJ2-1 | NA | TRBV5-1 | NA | CASSFLGADSYNEQFF | TGCGCCAGCAGCTTTTTGGGGGCGGACTCCTACAATGAGCAGTTCTTC
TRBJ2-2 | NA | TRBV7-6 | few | CASSLAHLAGELFF | TGTGCCAGCAGCTTAGCCCATCTCGCCGGGGAGCTGTTTTTT
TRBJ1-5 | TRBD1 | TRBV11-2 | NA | CASSFGVWRQGSKYSNQPQHF | TGTGCCAGCAGCTTCGGGGTTTGGAGACAGGGATCCAAATATAGCAATCAGCCCCAGCATTTT
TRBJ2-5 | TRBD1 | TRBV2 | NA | CASSGDRGRETQYF | TGTGCCAGCAGTGGGGACAGGGGCAGGGAGACCCAGTACTTC
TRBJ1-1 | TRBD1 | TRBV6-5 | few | CASRLQGMGTEAFF | TGTGCCAGCAGATTACAGGGGATGGGCACTGAAGCTTTCTTT
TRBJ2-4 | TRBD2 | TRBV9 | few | CASSVGSGGSRGNIQYF | TGTGCCAGCAGCGTAGGTAGCGGGGGATCTCGGGGAAACATTCAGTACTTC
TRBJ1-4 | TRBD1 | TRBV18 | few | CASSLITPGTGYEKLFF | TGTGCCAGCTCACTAATTACCCCCGGGACAGGGTATGAAAAACTGTTTTTT
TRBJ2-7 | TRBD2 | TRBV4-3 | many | CASSQDLAGGSYEQYF | TGCGCCAGCAGCCAAGATCTAGCGGGGGGCTCCTACGAGCAGTACTTC
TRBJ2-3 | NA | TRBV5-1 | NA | CASRAPSTDTQYF | TGCGCCAGCAGGGCACCCAGCACAGATACGCAGTATTTT
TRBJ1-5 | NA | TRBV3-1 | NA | CASSQDQYYQPQHF | TGTGCCAGCAGCCAAGATCAGTACTATCAGCCCCAGCATTTT
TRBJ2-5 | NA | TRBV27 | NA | CASSLSRGGRETQYF | TGTGCCAGCAGTTTGAGTCGTGGGGGGAGGGAGACCCAGTACTTC
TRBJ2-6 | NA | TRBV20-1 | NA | CSAIESSGANVLTF | TGCAGTGCTATAGAAAGCTCTGGGGCCAACGTCCTGACTTTC
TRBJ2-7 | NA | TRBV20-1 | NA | CSAREGYEQYF | TGCAGTGCTAGAGAAGGTTACGAGCAGTACTTC
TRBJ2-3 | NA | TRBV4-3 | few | CASSQVPGGLEVTDTQYF | TGCGCCAGCAGCCAAGTTCCTGGGGGCCTGGAGGTCACAGATACGCAGTATTTT
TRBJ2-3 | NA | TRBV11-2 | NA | CASSLEVGGDTQYF | TGTGCCAGCAGCTTAGAGGTTGGCGGGGATACGCAGTATTTT